This T cell receptor beta chain was profiled in a study of blood T cell repertoires in COVID-19. V lost 6 bases, J lost 5 bases, and 20 bases lay in between. The V gene's germline CDR1 is MNHEY and CDR2 SVGEGT. This CDR3 has 16 residues. TCRdb keeps only in-frame clones here, not all; method: immunoSEQ multiplex PCR. The table records roughly 260,000 clones, more than 70% of them present only once. The V gene is TRBV6-2 or TRBV6-3, the J gene TRBJ2-1, with no clear D. The material sequenced was peripheral blood. This sequence originates from a woman under 40 with COVID-19, enrolled during active disease. The CDR3, as DNA: TGTGCCAGCAGCCGGCCGACACCATCTGTTAACAATGAGCAGTTCTTC. The encoded protein is CASSRPTPSVNNEQFF.